This T cell receptor (beta chain) was identified in a study of shared clonotypes between healthy human individuals. Study-wide points: Donor clonotype sharing was expected to depend on sequencing depth. It was the non-shared clonotypes that had lower generation probabilities than clonotypes shared by all four donors.

This CDR3 is built from 15 residues. Per germline, CDR1 MRHNA and CDR2 SNTAGT. Trimming took 6 bases from V and 9 from J; bases not matched to a gene: 8. TCRdb's table, derived via immunoSEQ multiplex PCR, lists solely in-frame clones and lacks some. The table records under 1,900,000 clones, just under 99% of them present only once. About this clone itself: The antigen is not known.

Material: naive CD4+ T cells sorted from blood. Sample subset: CD45RA+ positively selected. The sequence came from a man between 25 and 39 years old in good health. The V and J genes are TRBV6-4 and TRBJ2-1; 13 nucleotides agree with TRBD2. In DNA, the CDR3 is TGTGCCAGCAGCCCACTAGCGGGAGGGAATGGTGAGCAGTTCTTC. This encodes CASSPLAGGNGEQFF.